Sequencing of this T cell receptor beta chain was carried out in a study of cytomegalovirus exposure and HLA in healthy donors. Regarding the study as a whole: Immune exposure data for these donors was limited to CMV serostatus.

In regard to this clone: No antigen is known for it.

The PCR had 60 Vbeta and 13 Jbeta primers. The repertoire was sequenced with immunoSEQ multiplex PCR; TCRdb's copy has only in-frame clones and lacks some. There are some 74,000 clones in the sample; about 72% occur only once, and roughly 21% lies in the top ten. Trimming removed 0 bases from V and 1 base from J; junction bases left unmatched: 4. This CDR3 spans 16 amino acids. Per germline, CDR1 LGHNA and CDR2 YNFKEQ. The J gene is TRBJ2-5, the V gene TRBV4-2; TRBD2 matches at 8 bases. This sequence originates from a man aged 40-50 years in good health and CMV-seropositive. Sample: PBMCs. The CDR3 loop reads CASSQEVAGTQETQYF. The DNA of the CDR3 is TGTGCCAGCAGCCAAGAAGTAGCGGGGACCCAAGAGACCCAGTACTTC.